This record concerns one T cell receptor beta chain sequence. Its antigen is as yet unknown. The data originate from a study of tumor-infiltrating lymphocytes in localized non-small cell lung cancer. Study in general: Resected tumor was paired with non-adjacent uninvolved lung from the same patient. Broader study findings: Technical variation could not be separated from intratumor heterogeneity here. TCR sequencing covered a subset of patients with enough tissue.

The table came from immunoSEQ multiplex PCR; TCRdb's copy has only in-frame clones and leaves some out. The table records 9,000 to 9,500 clones, around 77% of them present only once. The V gene end was trimmed by 8 bases and the J gene end by 2 bases; junction bases not matched to a gene: 4. The germline V gene encodes CDR1 MNHNS and CDR2 SASEGT. This CDR3 is built from 13 residues. The V and J genes are TRBV6-1 and TRBJ2-5; 8 bases are a match to TRBD2. The sequence came from a human donor with non-small cell lung cancer. The source material was uninvolved lung tissue not adjacent to the tumor. The CDR3 loop reads CASEREPQETQYF. In DNA form, the CDR3 reads TGTGCCAGCGAGCGGGAGCCGCAAGAGACCCAGTACTTC.